This entry features one T cell receptor beta chain sequence. Its antigen is not identified. The data belong to a study of shared clonotypes between healthy human individuals. General study points: Shared across several donors were around 5% of the naive CD4 clonotypes. Incompleteness in sorted-subset sequencing, despite large depth, was shown by rarefaction.

The assay used deep level. The authors' processing: Junction-only sequences without quality scores were provided by ImmunoSEQ, so filtering was different. TCRdb keeps only in-frame clones here, not all; method: immunoSEQ multiplex PCR. The DNA gave D and trimming, while V, J and clone size come from that table. The repertoire has about 1.5 million clones, roughly 98% of them found once; the top ten carry roughly 0.45%. Germline V CDR1 and CDR2: MNHEY, SVGAGI. This CDR3 region has 16 residues. V lost 2 bases to trimming and J lost 2 bases; unmatched junction nucleotides: 8. Sample: naive CD4+ T cells sorted from blood. Subset given: CD45RA+ positively selected. This sequence was found in a man aged 25-40 years in good health. The chain recombines TRBV6-5 with TRBJ2-5; 7 bases are a match to TRBD1. The CDR3 spells CASSYGGRGIQETQYF. CDR3 nucleotide sequence: TGTGCCAGCAGTTACGGGGGCAGGGGGATTCAAGAGACCCAGTACTTC.